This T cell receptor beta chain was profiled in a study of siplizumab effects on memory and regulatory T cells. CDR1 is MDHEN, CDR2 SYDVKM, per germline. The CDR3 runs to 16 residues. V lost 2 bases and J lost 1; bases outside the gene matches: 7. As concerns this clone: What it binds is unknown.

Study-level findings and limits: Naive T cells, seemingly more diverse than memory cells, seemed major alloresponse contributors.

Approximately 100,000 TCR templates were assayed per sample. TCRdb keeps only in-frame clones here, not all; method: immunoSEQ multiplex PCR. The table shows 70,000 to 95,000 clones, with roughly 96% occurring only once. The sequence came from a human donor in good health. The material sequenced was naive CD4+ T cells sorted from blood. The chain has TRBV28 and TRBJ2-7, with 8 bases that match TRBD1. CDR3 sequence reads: CASSLRVRQGSYEQYF. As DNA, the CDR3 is TGTGCCAGCAGTTTAAGAGTCCGACAGGGGTCCTACGAGCAGTACTTC.